The entry below describes one T cell receptor (beta chain). Antigen: not known. Donors consisted of healthy bone marrow donors. This entry comes from a study of cytomegalovirus exposure and HLA in healthy donors. Whole-study results and caveats: Excluded: some indistinguishable V segments such as TRBV6-2 and TRBV6-3. Follow-up analysis seemed to connect common viral pathogens with several of the most significant clusters identified.

The PCR had 60 Vbeta and 13 Jbeta primers. Method: immunoSEQ multiplex PCR; TCRdb's copy keeps in-frame clones and lacks some. The profile shows about 140,000 clones, roughly 10% of them singletons. The V end was cut by 3 bases, the J end by 5 bases, with 21 bases between. Germline V gene data show CDR1 as SGHRS and CDR2 as YFSETQ. This CDR3 comprises 16 residues. The specimen was PBMCs. The V and J genes are TRBV5-1 and TRBJ2-7, with D possibly being TRBD2 (6 bases). The origin of this receptor is a man over 45 in good health and CMV-seronegative. The CDR3 here is CASSSSGGPANDEQYF. DNA of the CDR3: TGCGCCAGCAGCTCCTCCGGAGGGCCGGCGAACGACGAGCAGTACTTC.